The rows below give T cell receptor beta chains drawn from one sample of a study of memory CD4+ T cells and cytomegalovirus serostatus. Method: immunoSEQ multiplex PCR; TCRdb's copy keeps in-frame clones and lacks some. Of approximately 47,000 clones in the sample, 78% are singletons; the top ten hold 0.7% to 0.8%. The sequencing input was memory CD4+ T cells from blood. Receptor source: an adult in good health and CMV-seronegative. Both conserved end residues are part of each CDR3. A D gene is named only where the DNA matches it firmly. Clone size is not always given. Where it is, it says once, few, many or a class for expanded clones.

V gene	clone size	J gene	D gene	CDR3 DNA	CDR3 protein
TRBV28	NA	TRBJ1-2	NA	TGTGCCAGCAGTTTAGGGCCCTATGGCTACACCTTC	CASSLGPYGYTF
TRBV7-7	once	TRBJ2-5	NA	TGTGCCAGCACGGGCAGCTATTCTGGAGAGACCCAGTACTTC	CASTGSYSGETQYF
TRBV11-2	NA	TRBJ1-6	NA	TGTGCCAGCAGCACCTCCTTGGGGTCACCCCTCCACTTT	CASSTSLGSPLHF
TRBV4-1	NA	TRBJ1-2	NA	TGCGCCAGCAGCAATCTCCAGACGAGGGGACCGAACTATGGCTACACCTTC	CASSNLQTRGPNYGYTF
TRBV30	few	TRBJ1-5	NA	TGTGCCTGGAGTGTACCGCAGGCCAGGGGGCCCCAGCATTTT	CAWSVPQARGPQHF
TRBV30	NA	TRBJ2-7	NA	TGTGCCTGGAGTGTACAGGTCAGGATATACGAGCAGTACTTC	CAWSVQVRIYEQYF
TRBV9	NA	TRBJ1-2	TRBD1	TGTGCCAGCTCATCTCCGGACAGGAAGATCTATGGCTACACCTTC	CASSSPDRKIYGYTF
TRBV29-1	NA	TRBJ2-3	NA	TGCAGCGTGCAGGGGACAGATACGCAGTATTTT	CSVQGTDTQYF
TRBV19	few	TRBJ1-1	TRBD1	TGTGCCAGTAGTATCGAGGGACAGGGGTATGAAGCTTTCTTT	CASSIEGQGYEAFF
TRBV4-1	medium-sized	TRBJ2-6	NA	TGCGCCAGCAGGCCAAGATTGGAGGGCCCTGGGGCCAACGTCCTGACTTTC	CASRPRLEGPGANVLTF
TRBV6-6	NA	TRBJ1-6	TRBD1	TGTGCCAGCAGTTGGGGAGGGACAGGGGACGGGTCACCCCTCCACTTT	CASSWGGTGDGSPLHF
TRBV2	NA	TRBJ2-5	NA	TGTGCCAGTCTATCCCAGGGGTATCAAGAGACCCAGTACTTC	CASLSQGYQETQYF
TRBV30	NA	TRBJ2-1	TRBD2	TGTGCCTGGAGTGGCCGACTAGCGGGGGGTAGTCAAGAGTTCTTC	CAWSGRLAGGSQEFF
TRBV28	NA	TRBJ2-7	NA	TGTGCCAGCAGCCCTACGCTGGGCGCCTACGAGCAGTACTTC	CASSPTLGAYEQYF
TRBV5-5	NA	TRBJ2-6	NA	TGTGCCAGCAGCTTGAGGTCAGGGGACTCCCACTCTGGGGCCAACGTCCTGACTTTC	CASSLRSGDSHSGANVLTF
TRBV19	once	TRBJ2-2	TRBD2	TGTGCCAGTAGTATAAAGAGCGGGAGATCGGGCACCGGGGAGCTGTTTTTT	CASSIKSGRSGTGELFF
TRBV15	few	TRBJ2-1	TRBD2	TGTGCCACCAGCAGAGATCATGGGACTAGCGGGGGTAGGACGCTCTTC	CATSRDHGTSGGRTLF
TRBV5-1	NA	TRBJ2-1	TRBD2	TGCGCCAGCAGCAGTAGCGGGCCGTGGAATGAGCAGTTCTTC	CASSSSGPWNEQFF
TRBV19	NA	TRBJ2-7	NA	TGTGCCAGTAGGGAGGCAGGGACCTACGAGCAGTACTTC	CASREAGTYEQYF
TRBV30	once	TRBJ2-7	NA	TGTGCCTGGAATCAGCTCCGGACGGATATCTACGAGCAGTACTTC	CAWNQLRTDIYEQYF
TRBV2	NA	TRBJ2-5	NA	TGTGCCAGCAGCCCGCCGGGGCAGGGTAGGGAGACCCAGTACTTC	CASSPPGQGRETQYF
TRBV25-1	NA	TRBJ2-3	NA	TGTGCCAGCAGTGGTCAGGGCACAGATACGCAGTATTTT	CASSGQGTDTQYF
TRBV6-5	NA	TRBJ2-1	TRBD1	TGTGCCAGCAGTTACTCGAAGGGACAGGGGGCCAATGAGCAGTTCTTC	CASSYSKGQGANEQFF
TRBV27	NA	TRBJ2-2	NA	TGTGCCAGCAGCAACCGCGCAGGACTATCGAACACCGGGGAGCTGTTTTTT	CASSNRAGLSNTGELFF
TRBV7-2	NA	TRBJ2-3	TRBD1	TGTGCCAGCAGCCCGGGACAGGGGGCAACAGATACGCAGTATTTT	CASSPGQGATDTQYF
TRBV6-1	NA	TRBJ1-5	NA	TGTGCCAGCAGTGAAGTGGTCCTACATGCCCAGCCCCAGCATTTT	CASSEVVLHAQPQHF
TRBV19	NA	TRBJ2-1	TRBD1	TGTGCCAGTAGTCACAGGGGGCGCACGGGACAGAATGAGCAGTTCTTC	CASSHRGRTGQNEQFF
TRBV7-5	NA	TRBJ2-4	NA	TGTGTCAGAAGTTCGCTGACAGGGGTCAAAAACATTCAGTACTTC	CVRSSLTGVKNIQYF
TRBV5-1	NA	TRBJ2-5	TRBD1	TGCGCCAGCAAGGGGACAGGGGGAGGTGGAGAGACCCAGTACTTC	CASKGTGGGGETQYF
TRBV5-1	NA	TRBJ2-3	NA	TGCGCCAGCAGCTTGCAACCCTCAGGAGGAACAGATACGCAGTATTTT	CASSLQPSGGTDTQYF
TRBV7-9	NA	TRBJ1-6	TRBD1	TGTGCCAGCAGCTCTAGGGACAGGCTCCACTTT	CASSSRDRLHF
TRBV5-1	NA	TRBJ2-3	TRBD2	TGCGCCAGCAGCGGGACTAGCGAGGGGGATACGCAGTATTTT	CASSGTSEGDTQYF
TRBV5-1	NA	TRBJ1-1	NA	TGCGCCAGCAGCTTGACCGGGGACACTGAAGCTTTCTTT	CASSLTGDTEAFF
TRBV6-1	NA	TRBJ1-6	TRBD1	TGTGCCAGCAGCGCCGGGACAGGGGGCAGTTCACCCCTCCACTTT	CASSAGTGGSSPLHF
TRBV21-1	once	TRBJ1-5	NA	TGTGCCAGCAGCAAAGCGCCCTCCGACAGGGCTCGGAATCAGCCCCAGCATTTT	CASSKAPSDRARNQPQHF
TRBV6-1	NA	TRBJ2-1	NA	TGTGCCAGCAGTGAAGCGGGCACAGGAGGTTCTTACAATGAGCAGTTCTTC	CASSEAGTGGSYNEQFF
TRBV5-1	NA	TRBJ2-2	TRBD2	TGCGCCAGCAGCCAAACTAGCGGGAGTGAAGTCGGGGAGCTGTTTTTT	CASSQTSGSEVGELFF
TRBV7-2	NA	TRBJ1-4	NA	TGTGCCAGCAGCCGGGACACCTCTAATGAAAAACTGTTTTTT	CASSRDTSNEKLFF
TRBV19	few	TRBJ1-2	TRBD1	TGTGCCAGTAGTACCTCAGGGGGCCGAGGCTACACCTTC	CASSTSGGRGYTF
TRBV6-5	NA	TRBJ1-1	NA	TGTGCCATACAGCCCTCTACTTGGAGCACTGAAGCTTTCTTT	CAIQPSTWSTEAFF
TRBV29-1	NA	TRBJ1-1	NA	TGCAGCGTAGGGGTCGGGGGGATGAACACTGAAGCTTTCTTT	CSVGVGGMNTEAFF
TRBV6-5	NA	TRBJ2-1	NA	TGTGCCGCCAGGGGGGGGAATGAGCAGTTCTTC	CAARGGNEQFF
TRBV15	NA	TRBJ2-1	NA	TGTGCCACCAGCAGAGATAGTAAGGCGAACAATGAGCAGTTCTTC	CATSRDSKANNEQFF
TRBV7-9	NA	TRBJ1-3	NA	TGTGCCAGCAGTCGGGGCGAACCTGGAAACACCATATATTTT	CASSRGEPGNTIYF
TRBV5-4	NA	TRBJ2-5	TRBD2	TGTGCCAGCAGCCCTACTAGCGGGGTCACAGAGACCCAGTACTTC	CASSPTSGVTETQYF
TRBV5-1	NA	TRBJ2-1	NA	TGCGCCAGCAGGTCAGGCGGGGACAATGAGCAGTTCTTC	CASRSGGDNEQFF
TRBV6-5	few	TRBJ1-2	NA	TGTGCCAGCAGTTACGAGGGTACCTATGGCTACACCTTC	CASSYEGTYGYTF
TRBV7-2	NA	TRBJ1-2	NA	TGTGCCAGCAGCCCGGGACACGCTAACTATGGCTACACCTTC	CASSPGHANYGYTF
TRBV10-3	few	TRBJ1-1	NA	TGTGCCATCAGTGGGCCGGTAAACACTGAAGCTTTCTTT	CAISGPVNTEAFF
TRBV5-3	NA	TRBJ2-1	NA	TGTGCCAGAAGTTGGCATGGCACGGGGGATGAGCAGTTCTTC	CARSWHGTGDEQFF
TRBV4-1	NA	TRBJ2-7	NA	TGCGCCAGCAGCCGGCAGATAGCCTACGAGCAGTACTTC	CASSRQIAYEQYF
TRBV6-5	NA	TRBJ2-4	TRBD2	TGTGCCAGCAGTTTAGCGGGGGGGGTAATTCAGTACTTC	CASSLAGGVIQYF
TRBV27	NA	TRBJ1-4	NA	TGTGCCAGCTCGATCCGGGACCAAGAAAAACTGTTTTTT	CASSIRDQEKLFF
TRBV9	NA	TRBJ1-1	TRBD1	TGTGCCAGCAGCAGTCAGGACAGGGGTTTTACTGAAGCTTTCTTT	CASSSQDRGFTEAFF
TRBV2	NA	TRBJ1-5	NA	TGTGCCAGCAGGGGCTATAGCAATCAGCCCCAGCATTTT	CASRGYSNQPQHF
TRBV9	NA	TRBJ1-2	NA	TGTGCCAGCAGGCTTGCGGGGGGCTACACCTTC	CASRLAGGYTF
TRBV27	NA	TRBJ1-1	NA	TGTGCCAGCAGTCTGGACTGGACCCTGAACACTGAAGCTTTCTTT	CASSLDWTLNTEAFF
TRBV28	NA	TRBJ1-5	TRBD1	TGTGCCAGCAGCCATCGACAGGGTGGCAATCAGCCCCAGCATTTT	CASSHRQGGNQPQHF